This T cell receptor (beta chain) was found in a study of graft-versus-host responses after intestinal transplantation. Turning to the study itself: Recipients had multivisceral, liver-intestinal, or isolated intestinal transplants. Recipients across the board were started on anti-thymocyte globulin induction, then kept on tacrolimus and steroids for around 3 years.

J lost 1 base, V lost 5 bases, and 5 bases had no gene match. The CDR3 length is 15 residues. Germline CDR1 and CDR2: LNHNV and YYDKDF (reference sequence). Clones were sequenced by immunoSEQ multiplex PCR, and TCRdb holds only the in-frame ones, with some missing. This sample has 15,000 to 20,000 clones; around nine tenths occur once, and the top ten carry approximately 1.9%. The sequence was collected from a human patient who received an intestinal transplant, so some T cells may come from the graft donor. Sample: PBMCs, taken 357 days after transplant. The genes are TRBV15 and TRBJ2-7; 10 bases line up with TRBD1. The CDR3 region has the DNA TGTGCCACCAGCGCTTGGGACAGGGGTTCCTACGAGCAGTACTTC. Amino acids: CATSAWDRGSYEQYF.